This T cell receptor beta chain is from a study of regulatory T cells in long-lasting Graves disease. Time point noted: newly diagnosed GD, antithyroid drugs for less than 3 months. After RNA was extracted from PBMCs, the TCR library was made from it. This clonotype came up many times. V shed 7 bases and J 0 bases; nucleotides not matched to a gene: 4. The CDR3 sequence is 14 residues long. Germline lookup yields CDR1 ENHRY and CDR2 SYGVKD. Relying on iRepertoire HTBI primers and Arm-PCR of CDR3 regions, the team built TCR beta libraries. TCRdb called the multiplex PCR reads again in MiXCR, with one record for every CDR3 protein. The sample carries about 540,000 distinct CDR3 sequences, about 14% recorded once. These sequences were also reported in another study, on T cells in Graves' hyperthyroidism and ophthalmopathy.

The TCR originated in a young man with Graves disease. The chain employs TRBV10-3 and TRBJ2-3, with 7 bases matching TRBD2. The sequencing used peripheral blood mononuclear cells (PBMCs), collected at new diagnosis, from a patient treated with antithyroid drugs. This CDR3 is CAITGEGSTDTQYF. The CDR3 DNA reads as TGTGCCATCACGGGGGAGGGCAGCACAGATACGCAGTATTTT.